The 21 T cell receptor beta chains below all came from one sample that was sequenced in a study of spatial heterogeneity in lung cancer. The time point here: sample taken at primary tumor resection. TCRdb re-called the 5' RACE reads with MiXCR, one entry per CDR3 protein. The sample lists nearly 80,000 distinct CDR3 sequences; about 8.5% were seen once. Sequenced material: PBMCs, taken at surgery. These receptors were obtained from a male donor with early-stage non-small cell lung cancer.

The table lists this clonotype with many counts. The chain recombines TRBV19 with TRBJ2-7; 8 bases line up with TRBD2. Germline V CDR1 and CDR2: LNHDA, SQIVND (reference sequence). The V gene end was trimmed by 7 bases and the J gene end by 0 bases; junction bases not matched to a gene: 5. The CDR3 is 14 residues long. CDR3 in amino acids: CASTRGGSSYEQYF. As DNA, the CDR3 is TGTGCCAGTACTCGGGGGGGGTCCTCCTACGAGCAGTACTTC.

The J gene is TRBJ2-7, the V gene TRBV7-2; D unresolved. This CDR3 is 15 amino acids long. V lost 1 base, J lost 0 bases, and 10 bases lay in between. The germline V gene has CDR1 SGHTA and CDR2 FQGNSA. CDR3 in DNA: TGTGCCAGCAGCTTAGGACTCACAAGCTCCTACGAGCAGTACTTC. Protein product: CASSLGLTSSYEQYF.

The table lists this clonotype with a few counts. This chain's CDR3 is CASRSVGDTQYF. CDR3 nucleotide sequence: TGTGCCAGCAGGTCGGTGGGCGATACGCAGTATTTT. This chain uses TRBV7-9 with TRBJ2-3; the D is unclear. CDR1 and CDR2 (germline): SEHNR, FQNEAQ (reference sequence). The CDR3 length is 12 residues. The V end lost 6 bases, the J end lost 6 bases, and 10 bases lay between the germline ends.

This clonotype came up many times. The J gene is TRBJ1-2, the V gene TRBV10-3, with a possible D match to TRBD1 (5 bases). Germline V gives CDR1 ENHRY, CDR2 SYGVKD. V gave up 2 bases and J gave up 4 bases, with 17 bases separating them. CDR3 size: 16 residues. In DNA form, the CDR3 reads TGTGCCATCAGTGAGGGAGACAGTCCGAAGCTCTATGGCTACACCTTC. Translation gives CAISEGDSPKLYGYTF.

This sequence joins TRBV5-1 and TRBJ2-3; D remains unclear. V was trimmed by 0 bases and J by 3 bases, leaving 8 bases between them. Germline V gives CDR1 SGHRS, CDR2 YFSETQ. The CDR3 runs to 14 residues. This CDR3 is CASSLDTATDTQYF. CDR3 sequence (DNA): TGCGCCAGCAGCTTGGATACAGCTACAGATACGCAGTATTTT.

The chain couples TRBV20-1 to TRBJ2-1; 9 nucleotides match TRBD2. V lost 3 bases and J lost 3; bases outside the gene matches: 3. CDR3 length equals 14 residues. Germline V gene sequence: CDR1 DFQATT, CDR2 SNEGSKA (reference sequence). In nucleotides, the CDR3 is TGCAGTGCTAGTGGGACTAGCAGCTACAATGAGCAGTTCTTC. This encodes CSASGTSSYNEQFF.

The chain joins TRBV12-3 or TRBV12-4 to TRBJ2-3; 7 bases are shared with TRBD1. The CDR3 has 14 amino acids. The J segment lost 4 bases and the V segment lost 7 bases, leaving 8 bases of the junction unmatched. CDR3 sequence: CASIMTGSADTQYF. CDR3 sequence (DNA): TGTGCCAGCATTATGACAGGGAGTGCAGATACGCAGTATTTT.

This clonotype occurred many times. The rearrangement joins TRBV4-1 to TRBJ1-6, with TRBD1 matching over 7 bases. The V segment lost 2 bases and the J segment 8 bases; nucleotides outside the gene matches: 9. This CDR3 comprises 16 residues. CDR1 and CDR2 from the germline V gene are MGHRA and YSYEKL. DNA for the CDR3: TGCGCCAGCAGCCAATCCGGAGACAGGGTGGATTCACCCCTCCACTTT. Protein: CASSQSGDRVDSPLHF.

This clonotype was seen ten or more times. The CDR3 DNA reads as TGCGCCAGCAGCTTGGGTTGGGGACAGCAAGAGACCCAGTACTTC. Its translation is CASSLGWGQQETQYF. The gene calls are TRBV5-1 and TRBJ2-5; 7 bases agree with TRBD1. The CDR3 is 15 residues long. Germline CDR1 reads SGHRS; CDR2 reads YFSETQ. The V and J ends lost 0 bases and 2 bases, in that order; junction bases with no gene match: 4.

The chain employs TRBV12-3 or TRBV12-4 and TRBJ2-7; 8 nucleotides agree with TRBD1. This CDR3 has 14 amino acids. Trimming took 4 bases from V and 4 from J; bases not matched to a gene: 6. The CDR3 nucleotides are TGTGCCAGCAGTTGGGGGACAGGTTCATACGAGCAGTACTTC. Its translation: CASSWGTGSYEQYF.

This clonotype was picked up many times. CDR3 coding DNA: TGTGCCAGCAGTTTGCTAGGGGGATATGGCTACACCTTC. The encoded protein is CASSLLGGYGYTF. The chain combines TRBV12-3 or TRBV12-4 with TRBJ1-2; TRBD1 might be the D (6 bases). The V end was cut by 3 bases, the J end by 5 bases, with 10 bases between. This CDR3 is built from 13 residues.

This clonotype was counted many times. CDR3 DNA sequence: TGCAGTGCTAGCCCTTTGGCGGGAGAGACCCAGTACTTC. It specifies CSASPLAGETQYF. This chain links TRBV20-1 with TRBJ2-5; perhaps TRBD2 as D (5 bases). The CDR3 length is 13 residues. The V and J ends lost 3 bases and 4 bases respectively, with 12 bases between them. Germline CDR1 reads DFQATT; CDR2 reads SNEGSKA (reference sequence).

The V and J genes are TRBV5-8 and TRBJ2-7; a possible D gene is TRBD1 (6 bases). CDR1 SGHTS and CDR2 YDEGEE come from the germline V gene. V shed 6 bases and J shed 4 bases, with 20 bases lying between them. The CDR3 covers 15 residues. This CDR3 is CASKSTRGGSYEQYF. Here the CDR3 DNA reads TGTGCCAGCAAATCCACGAGAGGGGGTTCGTACGAGCAGTACTTC.

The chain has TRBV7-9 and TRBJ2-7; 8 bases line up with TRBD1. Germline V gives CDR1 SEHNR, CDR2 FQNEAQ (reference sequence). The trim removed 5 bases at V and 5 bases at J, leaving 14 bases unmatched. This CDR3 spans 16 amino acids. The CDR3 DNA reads TGTGCCAGCAGCATTAGCCGGACAGGGATTTCCCACGAGCAGTACTTC. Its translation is CASSISRTGISHEQYF.

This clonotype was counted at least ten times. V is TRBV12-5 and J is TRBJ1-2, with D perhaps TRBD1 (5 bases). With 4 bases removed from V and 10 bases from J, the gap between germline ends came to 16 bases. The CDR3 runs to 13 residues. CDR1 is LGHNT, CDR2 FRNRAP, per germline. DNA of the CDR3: TGTGCTAGTGGTTGGGGCAGCGAAACCGACTACACCTTC. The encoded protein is CASGWGSETDYTF.

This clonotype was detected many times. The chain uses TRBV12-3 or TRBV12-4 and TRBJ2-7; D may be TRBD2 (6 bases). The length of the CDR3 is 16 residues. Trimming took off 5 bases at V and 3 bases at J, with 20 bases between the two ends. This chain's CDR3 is CASSLILAVEDYEQYF. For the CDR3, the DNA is TGTGCCAGCAGTCTAATACTAGCTGTCGAAGACTACGAGCAGTACTTC.

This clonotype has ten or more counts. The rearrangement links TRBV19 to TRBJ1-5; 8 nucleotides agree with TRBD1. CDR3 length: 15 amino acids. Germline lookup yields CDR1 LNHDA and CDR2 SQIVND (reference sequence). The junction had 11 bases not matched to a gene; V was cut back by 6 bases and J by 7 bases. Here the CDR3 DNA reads TGTGCCAGTAGCAACCCCCCGGGACAGGAGCAGCCCCAGCATTTT. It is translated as CASSNPPGQEQPQHF.

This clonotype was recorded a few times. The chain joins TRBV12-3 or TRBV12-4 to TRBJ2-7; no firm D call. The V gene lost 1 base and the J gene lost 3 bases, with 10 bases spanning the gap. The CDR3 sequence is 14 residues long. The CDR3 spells CASSLGPTGYEQYF. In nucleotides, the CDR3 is TGTGCCAGCAGTTTAGGCCCTACGGGCTACGAGCAGTACTTC.

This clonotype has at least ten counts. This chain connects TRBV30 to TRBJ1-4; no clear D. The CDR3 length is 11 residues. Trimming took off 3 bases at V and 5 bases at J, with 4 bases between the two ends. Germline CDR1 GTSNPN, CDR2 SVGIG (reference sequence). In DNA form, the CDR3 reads TGTGCCTGGAGCCAGAATGAAAAACTGTTTTTT. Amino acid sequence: CAWSQNEKLFF.

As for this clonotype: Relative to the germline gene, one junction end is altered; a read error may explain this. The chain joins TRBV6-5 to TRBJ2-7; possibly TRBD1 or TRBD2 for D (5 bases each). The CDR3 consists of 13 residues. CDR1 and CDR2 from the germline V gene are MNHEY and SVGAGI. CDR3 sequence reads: CASSYESGLPASF. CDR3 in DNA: TGTGCCAGCAGTTACGAGTCGGGGCTCCCCGCCTCCTTC.

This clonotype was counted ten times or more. Here the CDR3 reads CASNSRGYDTEAFF. CDR3 in DNA: TGTGCCAGCAATTCCAGAGGTTATGACACTGAAGCTTTCTTT. The rearrangement uses TRBV9 and TRBJ1-1; no reliable D call. V shed 6 bases and J shed 3 bases, with 15 bases lying between them. Germline V gene lookup returns CDR1 SGDLS and CDR2 YYNGEE. The CDR3 runs 14 residues.